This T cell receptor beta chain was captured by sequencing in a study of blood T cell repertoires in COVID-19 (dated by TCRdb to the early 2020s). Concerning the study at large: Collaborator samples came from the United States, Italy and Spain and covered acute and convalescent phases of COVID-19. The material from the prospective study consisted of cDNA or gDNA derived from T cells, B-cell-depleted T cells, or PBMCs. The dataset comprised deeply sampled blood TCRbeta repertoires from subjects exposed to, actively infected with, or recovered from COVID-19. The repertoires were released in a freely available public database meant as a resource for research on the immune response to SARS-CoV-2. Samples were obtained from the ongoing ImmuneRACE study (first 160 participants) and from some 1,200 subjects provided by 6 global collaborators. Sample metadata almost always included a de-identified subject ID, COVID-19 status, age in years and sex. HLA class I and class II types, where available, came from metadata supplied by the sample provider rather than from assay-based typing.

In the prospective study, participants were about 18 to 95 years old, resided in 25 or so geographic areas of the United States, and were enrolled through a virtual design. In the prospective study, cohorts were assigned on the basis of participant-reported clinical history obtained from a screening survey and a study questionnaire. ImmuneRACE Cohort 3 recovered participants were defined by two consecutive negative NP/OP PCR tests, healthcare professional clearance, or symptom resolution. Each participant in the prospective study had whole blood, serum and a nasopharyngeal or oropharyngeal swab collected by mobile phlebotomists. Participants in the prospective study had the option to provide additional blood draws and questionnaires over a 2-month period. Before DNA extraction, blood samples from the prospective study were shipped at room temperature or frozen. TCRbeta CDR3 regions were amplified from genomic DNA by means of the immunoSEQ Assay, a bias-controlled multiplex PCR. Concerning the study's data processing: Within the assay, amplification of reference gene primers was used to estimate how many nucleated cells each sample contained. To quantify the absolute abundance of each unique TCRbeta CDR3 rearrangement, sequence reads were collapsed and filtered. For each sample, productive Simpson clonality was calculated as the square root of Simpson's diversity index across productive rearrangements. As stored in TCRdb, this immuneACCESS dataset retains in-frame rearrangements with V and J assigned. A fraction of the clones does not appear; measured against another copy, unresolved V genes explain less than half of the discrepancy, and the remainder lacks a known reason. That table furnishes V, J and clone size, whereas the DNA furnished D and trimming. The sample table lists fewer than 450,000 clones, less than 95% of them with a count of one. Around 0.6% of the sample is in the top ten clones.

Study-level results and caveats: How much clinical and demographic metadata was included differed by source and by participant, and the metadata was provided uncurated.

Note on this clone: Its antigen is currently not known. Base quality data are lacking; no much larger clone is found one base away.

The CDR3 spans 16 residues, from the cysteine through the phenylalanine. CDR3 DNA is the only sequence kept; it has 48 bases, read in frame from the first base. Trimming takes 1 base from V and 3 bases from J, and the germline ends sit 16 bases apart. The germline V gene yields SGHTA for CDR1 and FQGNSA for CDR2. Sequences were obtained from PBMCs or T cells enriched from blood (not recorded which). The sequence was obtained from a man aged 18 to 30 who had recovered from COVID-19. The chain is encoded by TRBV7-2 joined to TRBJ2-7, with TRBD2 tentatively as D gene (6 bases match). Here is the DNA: TGTGCCAGCAGCTTAGGCCCCGGGACTGCCTTCTACGAGCAGTACTTC. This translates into CASSLGPGTAFYEQYF.